Presented here are 11 T cell receptor beta chains from one specimen sequenced in a study of T cell responses to AZD1222 COVID-19 vaccine. Assay used: immunoSEQ multiplex PCR; TCRdb lists only in-frame clones, some missing. The repertoire has under 100,000 clones, about 90% of them found once; the top ten carry 16%. Sequencing used peripheral blood, obtained on day 0 of AZD1222 vaccination. These receptor sequences come from an adult in good health.

V is TRBV19 and J is TRBJ2-1; 9 bases are a match to TRBD1. Unmatched junction bases numbered 5, after V lost 1 base and J lost 10 bases. Germline V lookup: CDR1 LNHDA, CDR2 SQIVND (reference sequence). This CDR3 is built from 14 residues. Here the CDR3 reads CASSIGQGVWEQFF. The CDR3, as DNA: TGTGCCAGTAGTATAGGACAGGGGGTTTGGGAGCAGTTCTTC.

The J gene is TRBJ2-6, the V gene TRBV7-3; D unclear. With 5 bases removed from V and 0 bases from J, the gap between germline ends came to 5 bases. Germline loops: CDR1 SGHTA, CDR2 FQGTGA. There are 14 residues in the CDR3. The CDR3 sequence: CASSANSGANVLTF. Written as DNA, the CDR3 is TGTGCCAGCAGCGCCAACTCTGGGGCCAACGTCCTGACTTTC.

This CDR3 reads CASSRGTQIYNEQFF. CDR3 coding DNA: TGCGCCAGCAGCCGCGGGACACAAATTTACAATGAGCAGTTCTTC. The gene calls are TRBV5-1 and TRBJ2-1, with D perhaps being TRBD1 or TRBD2 (6 bases each). Germline loops: CDR1 SGHRS, CDR2 YFSETQ. The CDR3 runs 15 residues. Trimming shortened V by 4 bases and J by 4 bases, and 15 bases separated the two germline ends.

The chain is built from TRBV29-1 and TRBJ2-3; 9 nucleotides match TRBD2. J lost 5 bases, V lost 5 bases, and 14 bases had no gene match. The CDR3 is 16 residues long. Germline V lookup: CDR1 SQVTM, CDR2 ANQGSEA. The CDR3 nucleotides are TGCAGCGTTCCGACTGGCGGGAGGGCCTATATAGATACGCAGTATTTT. Protein: CSVPTGGRAYIDTQYF.

This clone was picked up one time. The V gene is TRBV5-1, the J gene TRBJ2-5; the match to TRBD2 covers 9 bases. CDR1 SGHRS and CDR2 YFSETQ come from the germline V gene. The CDR3 contains 16 residues. With 0 bases clipped from V and 5 bases from J, the junction kept 8 bases outside the gene matches. CDR3 sequence (DNA): TGCGCCAGCAGCTTGGGGGGGACTAGCAATGCGGAGACCCAGTACTTC. This encodes CASSLGGTSNAETQYF.

This clone was seen once. The V call is TRBV5-1, the J call TRBJ1-3; no clear D gene. V was clipped by 2 bases and J by 0 bases, with 6 bases between them. Germline V gives CDR1 SGHRS, CDR2 YFSETQ. This CDR3 spans 14 amino acids. CDR3 sequence reads: CASSFSGSGNTIYF. CDR3 DNA sequence: TGCGCCAGCAGCTTCTCGGGCTCTGGAAACACCATATATTTT.

The gene calls are TRBV5-8 and TRBJ1-5; 8 nucleotides match TRBD1. The CDR3 runs to 19 residues. Germline V lookup: CDR1 SGHTS, CDR2 YDEGEE. Trimming at V came to 2 bases and at J to 2 bases, leaving 15 bases not matched to a gene. The CDR3 here is CASSFQSTGAAFGNQPQHF. The CDR3 DNA follows: TGTGCCAGCAGCTTCCAATCGACAGGGGCAGCGTTTGGCAATCAGCCCCAGCATTTT.

The chain recombines TRBV4-2 with TRBJ1-3, with TRBD1 identical over 12 bases. Germline values: CDR1 LGHNA, CDR2 YNFKEQ. This CDR3 has 18 residues. V gave up 1 base and J gave up 0 bases; unmatched junction bases: 4. CDR3 nucleotide sequence: TGTGCCAGCAGCCAAGGGGACAGGGGGCCCTCCTCTGGAAACACCATATATTTT. It specifies CASSQGDRGPSSGNTIYF.

The chain employs TRBV5-5 and TRBJ2-1, with 9 bases fitting TRBD2. Germline V gene lookup returns CDR1 SGHKS and CDR2 YYEKEE (reference sequence). The CDR3 extends over 15 amino acids. Unmatched junction bases numbered 6, after V lost 4 bases and J lost 4 bases. CDR3 region: CASSILAGQYNEQFF. The CDR3 DNA reads as TGTGCCAGCAGCATCCTAGCGGGACAATACAATGAGCAGTTCTTC.

The V and J genes are TRBV2 and TRBJ1-3, with D unresolved. The germline V and J ends were trimmed by 5 bases and 6 bases, with 5 bases remaining between them. Germline V gene sequence: CDR1 SNHLY, CDR2 FYNNEI. The CDR3 loop spans 11 amino acids. The CDR3 DNA reads TGTGCCAGCAGTATCGAAAACACCATATATTTT. This codes for CASSIENTIYF.

The J gene is TRBJ2-7, the V gene TRBV28, with D possibly TRBD1 on 6 matching bases. The V and J ends lost 4 bases and 1 base respectively, with 14 bases between them. CDR1 MDHEN and CDR2 SYDVKM come from the germline V gene. The CDR3 sequence is 15 residues long. In nucleotides, the CDR3 is TGTGCCAGCAGTTCAACAGGGCATGGGTCCTACGAGCAGTACTTC. Its protein product is CASSSTGHGSYEQYF.